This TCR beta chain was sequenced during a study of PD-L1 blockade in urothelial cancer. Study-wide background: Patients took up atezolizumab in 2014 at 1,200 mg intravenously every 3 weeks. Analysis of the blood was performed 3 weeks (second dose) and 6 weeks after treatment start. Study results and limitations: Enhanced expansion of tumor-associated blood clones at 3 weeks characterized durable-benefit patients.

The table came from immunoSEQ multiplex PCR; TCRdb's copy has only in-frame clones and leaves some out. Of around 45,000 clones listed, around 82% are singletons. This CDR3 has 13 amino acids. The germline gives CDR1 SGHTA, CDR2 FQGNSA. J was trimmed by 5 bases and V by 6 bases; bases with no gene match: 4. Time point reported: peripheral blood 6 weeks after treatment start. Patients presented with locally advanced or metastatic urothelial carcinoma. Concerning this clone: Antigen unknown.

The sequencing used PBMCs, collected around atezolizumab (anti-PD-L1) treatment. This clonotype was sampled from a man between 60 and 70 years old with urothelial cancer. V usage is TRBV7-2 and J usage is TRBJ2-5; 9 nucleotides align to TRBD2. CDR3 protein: CASRRGGLETQYF. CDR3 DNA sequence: TGTGCCAGCAGGCGGGGGGGCCTTGAGACCCAGTACTTC.